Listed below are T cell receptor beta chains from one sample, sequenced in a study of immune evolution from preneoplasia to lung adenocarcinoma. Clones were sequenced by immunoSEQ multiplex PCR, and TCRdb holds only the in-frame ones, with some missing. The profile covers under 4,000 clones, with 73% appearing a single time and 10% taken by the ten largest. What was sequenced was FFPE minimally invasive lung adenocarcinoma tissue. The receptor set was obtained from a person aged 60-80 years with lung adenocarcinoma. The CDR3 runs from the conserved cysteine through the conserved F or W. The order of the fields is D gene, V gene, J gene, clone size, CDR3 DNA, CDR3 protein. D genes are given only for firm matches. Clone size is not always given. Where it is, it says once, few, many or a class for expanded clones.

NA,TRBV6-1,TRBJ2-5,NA,TGTGCCAGCAGTGGGACAGCCCAAGAGACCCAGTACTTC,CASSGTAQETQYF
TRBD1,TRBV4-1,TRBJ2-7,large,TGCGCCAGCAGCCAAACGACAGGGATCTCCTACGAGCAGTACTTC,CASSQTTGISYEQYF
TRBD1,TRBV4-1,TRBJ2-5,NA,TGCGCCAGCAGCCTCGGACAGGGGGAGACCCAGTACTTC,CASSLGQGETQYF
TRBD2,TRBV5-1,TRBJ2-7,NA,TGCGCCAGCAGGGGGGGGACGGATAGCTCCTACGAGCAGTACTTC,CASRGGTDSSYEQYF
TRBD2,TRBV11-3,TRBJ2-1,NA,TGTGCCAGCAGCTTAGTACTAGCGGATTACAATGAGCAGTTCTTC,CASSLVLADYNEQFF
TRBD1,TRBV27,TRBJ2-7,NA,TGTGCCAGCAGTTCAGACAGGGCCTACGAGCAGTACTTC,CASSSDRAYEQYF
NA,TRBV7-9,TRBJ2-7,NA,TGTGCCAGCAGCCCTCTAGCGTTCAAGGGACACGAGCAGTACTTC,CASSPLAFKGHEQYF
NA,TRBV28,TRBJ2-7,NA,TGTACGACAGCTTTAAACTACGAGCAGTACTTC,CTTALNYEQYF
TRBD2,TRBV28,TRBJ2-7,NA,TGTGCCAGCAGTTTATTGAATCGGGGGGAGACCGAGCAGTACTTC,CASSLLNRGETEQYF
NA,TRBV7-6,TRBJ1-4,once,TGTGCCAGCAGCTTATTGTCTCCGACAGCCGATGCAGATTTATTCGAAAAACTGTTTTTT,CASSLLSPTADADLFEKLFF
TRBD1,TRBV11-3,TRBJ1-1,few,TGTGCCAGCAGCTTGGGACAGGGGGCTGAAGCTTTCTTT,CASSLGQGAEAFF
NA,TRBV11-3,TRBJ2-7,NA,TGTGCCAGCAGCTTTGGAACTAGAAGCTACGAGCAGTACTTC,CASSFGTRSYEQYF
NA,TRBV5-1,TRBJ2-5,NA,TGCGCCAGCAGCTTGGTGGTGGGAGCCTTTAGCCAAGAGACCCAGTACTTC,CASSLVVGAFSQETQYF
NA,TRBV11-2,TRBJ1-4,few,TGTGCCAGCAGTCACGGGACTTCTTCTGAAAAACTGTTTTTT,CASSHGTSSEKLFF
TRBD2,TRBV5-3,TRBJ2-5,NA,TGTGCCAGAAGCTTGCCATCGAGGACTAGCGGGATATTGGGGGAGACCCAGTACTTC,CARSLPSRTSGILGETQYF
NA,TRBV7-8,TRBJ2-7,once,TGTGCCAGCAGCTTAGGGGAAACCTACGAGCAGTACTTC,CASSLGETYEQYF
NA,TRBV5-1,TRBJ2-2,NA,TGCGCCAGCAGCAAGGACTCTAACACCGGGGAGCTGTTTTTT,CASSKDSNTGELFF